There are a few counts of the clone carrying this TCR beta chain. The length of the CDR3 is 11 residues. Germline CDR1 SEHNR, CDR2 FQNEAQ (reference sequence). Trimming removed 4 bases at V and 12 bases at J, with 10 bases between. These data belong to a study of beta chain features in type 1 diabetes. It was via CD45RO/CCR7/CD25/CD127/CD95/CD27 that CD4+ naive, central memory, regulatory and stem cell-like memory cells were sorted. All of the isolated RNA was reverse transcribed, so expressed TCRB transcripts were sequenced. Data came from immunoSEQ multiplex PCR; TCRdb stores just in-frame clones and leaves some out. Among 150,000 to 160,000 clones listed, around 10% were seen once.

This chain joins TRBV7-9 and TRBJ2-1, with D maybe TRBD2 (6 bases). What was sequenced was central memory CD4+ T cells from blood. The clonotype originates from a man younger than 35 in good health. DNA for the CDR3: TGTGCCAGCAGCTCGGGACTGCTGCAGTTCTTC. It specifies CASSSGLLQFF.